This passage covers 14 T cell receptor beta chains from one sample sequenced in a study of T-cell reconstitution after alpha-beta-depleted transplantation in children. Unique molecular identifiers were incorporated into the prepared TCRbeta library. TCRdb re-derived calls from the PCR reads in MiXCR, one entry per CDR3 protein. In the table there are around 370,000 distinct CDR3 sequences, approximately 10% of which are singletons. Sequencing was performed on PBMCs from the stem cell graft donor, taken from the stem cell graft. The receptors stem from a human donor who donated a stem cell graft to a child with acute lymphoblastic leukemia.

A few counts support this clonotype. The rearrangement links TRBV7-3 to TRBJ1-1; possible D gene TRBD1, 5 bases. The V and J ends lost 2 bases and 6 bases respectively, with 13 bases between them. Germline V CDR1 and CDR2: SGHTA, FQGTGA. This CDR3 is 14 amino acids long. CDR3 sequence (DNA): TGTGCCAGCAGCTTACAGCCGGGGCTACCTGAAGCTTTCTTT. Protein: CASSLQPGLPEAFF.

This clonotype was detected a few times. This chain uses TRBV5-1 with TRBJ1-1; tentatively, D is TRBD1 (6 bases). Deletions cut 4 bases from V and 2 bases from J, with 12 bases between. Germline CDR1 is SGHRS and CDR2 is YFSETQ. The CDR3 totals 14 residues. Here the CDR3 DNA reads TGCGCCAGCAGCGCGGACAGTACCAACACTGAAGCTTTCTTT. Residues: CASSADSTNTEAFF.

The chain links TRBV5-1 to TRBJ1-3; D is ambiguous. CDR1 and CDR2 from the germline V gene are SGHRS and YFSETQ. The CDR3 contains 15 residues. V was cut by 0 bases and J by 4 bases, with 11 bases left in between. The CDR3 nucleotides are TGCGCCAGCAGCTTGGGGTCAGACCAAGGAAACACCATATATTTT. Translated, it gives CASSLGSDQGNTIYF.

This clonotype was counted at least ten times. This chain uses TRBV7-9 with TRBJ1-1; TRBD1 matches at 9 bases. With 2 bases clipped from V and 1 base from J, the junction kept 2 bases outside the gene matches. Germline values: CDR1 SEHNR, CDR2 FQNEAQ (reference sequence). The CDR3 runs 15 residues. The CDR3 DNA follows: TGTGCCAGCAGCTTACCGGGACAGGGGAACACTGAAGCTTTCTTT. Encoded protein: CASSLPGQGNTEAFF.

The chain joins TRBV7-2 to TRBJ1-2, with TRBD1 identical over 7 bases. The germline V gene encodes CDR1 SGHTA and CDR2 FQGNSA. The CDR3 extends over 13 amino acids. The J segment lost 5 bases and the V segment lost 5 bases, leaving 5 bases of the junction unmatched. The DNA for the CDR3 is TGTGCCAGCAGCCCAACAGGGGAGTATGGCTACACCTTC. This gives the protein CASSPTGEYGYTF.

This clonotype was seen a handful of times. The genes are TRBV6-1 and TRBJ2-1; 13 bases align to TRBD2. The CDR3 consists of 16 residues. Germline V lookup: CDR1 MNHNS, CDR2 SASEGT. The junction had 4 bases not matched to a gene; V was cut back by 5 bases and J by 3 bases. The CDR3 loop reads CASSRTSGSRYNEQFF. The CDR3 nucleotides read TGTGCCAGCAGTAGGACTAGCGGGAGCCGCTACAATGAGCAGTTCTTC.

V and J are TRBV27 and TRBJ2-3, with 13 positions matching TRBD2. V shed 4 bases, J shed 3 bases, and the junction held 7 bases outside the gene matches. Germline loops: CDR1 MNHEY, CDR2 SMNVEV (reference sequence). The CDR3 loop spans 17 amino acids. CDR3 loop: CASSSIGLAGETDTQYF. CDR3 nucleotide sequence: TGTGCCAGCAGTTCGATAGGACTAGCGGGAGAAACAGATACGCAGTATTTT.

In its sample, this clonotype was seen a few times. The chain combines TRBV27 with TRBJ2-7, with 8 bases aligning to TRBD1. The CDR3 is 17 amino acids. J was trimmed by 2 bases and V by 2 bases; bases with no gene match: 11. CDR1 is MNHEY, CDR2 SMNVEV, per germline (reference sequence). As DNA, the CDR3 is TGTGCCAGCAGTTTAGGTGCGTGGACAGGGCTCGCCTACGAGCAGTACTTC. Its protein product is CASSLGAWTGLAYEQYF.

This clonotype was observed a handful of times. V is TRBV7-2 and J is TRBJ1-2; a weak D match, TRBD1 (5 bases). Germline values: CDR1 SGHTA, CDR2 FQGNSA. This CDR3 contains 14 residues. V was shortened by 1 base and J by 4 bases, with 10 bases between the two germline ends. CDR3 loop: CASSLGGLRYGYTF. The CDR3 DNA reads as TGTGCCAGCAGCTTAGGGGGACTGCGCTATGGCTACACCTTC.

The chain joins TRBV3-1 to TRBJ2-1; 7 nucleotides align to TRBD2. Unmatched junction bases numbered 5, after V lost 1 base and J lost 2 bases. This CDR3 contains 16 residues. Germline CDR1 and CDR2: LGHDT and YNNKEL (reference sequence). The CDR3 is CASSQAGRGTYNEQFF. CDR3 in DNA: TGTGCCAGCAGCCAAGCTGGGAGGGGAACCTACAATGAGCAGTTCTTC.

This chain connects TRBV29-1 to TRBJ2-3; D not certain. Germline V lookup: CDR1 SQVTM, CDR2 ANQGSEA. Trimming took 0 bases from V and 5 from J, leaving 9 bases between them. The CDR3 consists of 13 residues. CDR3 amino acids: CSVEDGHEDTQYF. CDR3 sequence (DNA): TGCAGCGTTGAAGATGGGCACGAAGATACGCAGTATTTT.

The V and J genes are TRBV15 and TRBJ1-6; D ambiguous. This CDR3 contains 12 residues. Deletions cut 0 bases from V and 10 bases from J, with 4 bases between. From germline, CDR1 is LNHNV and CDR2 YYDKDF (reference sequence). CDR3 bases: TGTGCCACCAGCAGAGATGTGTCACCCCTCCACTTT. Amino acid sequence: CATSRDVSPLHF.

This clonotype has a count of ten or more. CDR3 bases: TGCAGTGCCCAGGGACTAGCGGGAGATAATCGCACAGATACGCAGTATTTT. Amino acid sequence: CSAQGLAGDNRTDTQYF. The chain has TRBV20-1 and TRBJ2-3; the match to TRBD2 covers 14 bases. Germline assignment: CDR1 DFQATT and CDR2 SNEGSKA (reference sequence). J was trimmed by 1 base and V by 6 bases; bases with no gene match: 9. The CDR3 is made up of 17 amino acids.

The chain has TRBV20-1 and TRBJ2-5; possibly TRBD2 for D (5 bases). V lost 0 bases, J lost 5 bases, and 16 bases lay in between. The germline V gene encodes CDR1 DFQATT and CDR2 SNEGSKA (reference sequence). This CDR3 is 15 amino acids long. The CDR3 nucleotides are TGCAGTGCTAGAGATTTCCGGGGTGCGTGGGAGACCCAGTACTTC. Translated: CSARDFRGAWETQYF.